This is a list of T cell receptor beta chains from one sample in a study of T-cell memory formation after mild COVID-19. Using its own MiXCR run on the 5' RACE reads, TCRdb lists one record per CDR3 protein. The sample holds 350,000 to 450,000 distinct CDR3 sequences, 25% to 30% seen once. Sequencing input: PBMCs or a T cell subset sorted from them (not recorded which). The source of these receptors is an adult woman who had mild COVID-19 (a few samples of this study predate the infection). Cell type and time point are not known. CDR3s include the opening cysteine and the closing phenylalanine or tryptophan. The D gene is left open where the match is weak. The size entry is marked missing in some rows and otherwise reads once, few, many or a size class.

j_call v_call clone_size d_call cdr3_nt cdr3_aa
TRBJ2-3 TRBV5-1 - - TGCGCCAGCAGCTTACTAGCAGTCACAGATACGCAGTATTTT CASSLLAVTDTQYF
TRBJ2-1 TRBV5-1 few TRBD1 TGCGCCAGCAGCCCTCAGGGGGCCTCCTACAATGAGCAGTTCTTC CASSPQGASYNEQFF
TRBJ1-1 TRBV5-6 - TRBD1 TGTGCCAGCAGTCGTGGGACAGGGGGGGCTGAAGCTTTCTTT CASSRGTGGAEAFF
TRBJ2-1 TRBV7-9 few - TGTGCCAGCAGCCCCATGGCGGGGTACAATGAGCAGTTCTTC CASSPMAGYNEQFF
TRBJ1-2 TRBV20-1 - - TGCAGTGCCCTATCACGCCCGAGCCTAGGGGACGGCTACACCTTC CSALSRPSLGDGYTF
TRBJ2-7 TRBV29-1 few - TGCAGCGTTGAAGGGGGGCGGGAAGGATCCTACGAGCAGTACTTC CSVEGGREGSYEQYF
TRBJ1-5 TRBV7-2 - - TGTGCCAGCAGCTTAGGGTCCCCGTATAGCAATCAGCCCCAGCATTTT CASSLGSPYSNQPQHF
TRBJ1-2 TRBV7-2 - - TGTGCCAGCAGCTTAGAAAAATCCTTGGGCTACACCTTC CASSLEKSLGYTF
TRBJ2-2 TRBV2 - TRBD1 TGTGCCAGCAGTCGGGACAGGGGCGGGAACACCGGGGAGCTGTTTTTT CASSRDRGGNTGELFF
TRBJ1-2 TRBV14 few - TGTGCCAGCAGCCAAGGAGGATTTTACGGCTACACCTTC CASSQGGFYGYTF
TRBJ2-7 TRBV5-6 - TRBD2 TGTGCCAGCAGCTTGCTGGCGGCTAGCGGACCTTACGAGCAGTACTTC CASSLLAASGPYEQYF
TRBJ2-7 TRBV5-4 few TRBD2 TGTGCCAGCAGCTCTGGAGGACTAGCGGGGTACTCCTACGAGCAGTACTTC CASSSGGLAGYSYEQYF
TRBJ1-5 TRBV19 - TRBD1 TGTGCCAGTAGTCTCGACAGGGCGCTGTATTTT CASSLDRALYF
TRBJ2-1 TRBV20-1 - TRBD1 TGCAGTGCTAGTCAGCTGGGACAGCCCTACAATGAGCAGTTCTTC CSASQLGQPYNEQFF
TRBJ2-7 TRBV4-1 - - TGCGCCAGCAGTGGAATCCTCTACGAGCAGTACTTC CASSGILYEQYF
TRBJ2-5 TRBV5-1 few TRBD2 TGCGCCAGCAGCTTCAGGACTAGCGGGTTAGAACGGGAGACCCAGTACTTC CASSFRTSGLERETQYF
TRBJ2-7 TRBV20-1 - TRBD1 TGCAGTGCTGCAGACAGGGAATACGAGCAGTACTTC CSAADREYEQYF
TRBJ2-6 TRBV5-6 - - TGTGCCAGCAGCTTTGAGAGGCAGTTGCATGCGGACAACGTCCTGACTTTC CASSFERQLHADNVLTF
TRBJ2-5 TRBV13 few TRBD2 TGTGCCAGCAGCTCCGGACTAGACCAAGAGACCCAGTACTTC CASSSGLDQETQYF
TRBJ2-2 TRBV5-1 few - TGCGCCAGCAGCTGGGTGGCGGCCGGGGAGCTGTTTTTT CASSWVAAGELFF
TRBJ2-7 TRBV20-1 - TRBD2 TGCAGTGCTAGAGAAATAGCGGGAGGCTACGAGCAGTACTTC CSAREIAGGYEQYF
TRBJ2-7 TRBV7-9 - - TGTGCCAGCAGCTTAGAGAGGAAGCAGTACTTC CASSLERKQYF
TRBJ2-5 TRBV3-1 - - TGTGCCACTAGACAGCAAGAGACCCAGTACTTC CATRQQETQYF
TRBJ2-7 TRBV15 - - TGTGCCACCAGCAGAGACTTTAGGAGTAGGCCGGTCTCCTACGAGCAGTACTTC CATSRDFRSRPVSYEQYF
TRBJ2-2 TRBV27 once - TGTGCCAGCACCACGATGCGACAGCGAAACACCGGGGAGCTGTTTTTT CASTTMRQRNTGELFF
TRBJ2-1 TRBV12-3/TRBV12-4 - - TGTGCCAGCAGTCCAAGCGGACTTATATACAATGAGCAGTTCTTC CASSPSGLIYNEQFF
TRBJ2-7 TRBV9 - - TGTGCCAGCAGCGTAGGGCAGGGCTACTACGAGCAGTACTTC CASSVGQGYYEQYF
TRBJ1-5 TRBV12-3/TRBV12-4 - - TGTGCCAGCAGTTCCCTTGGAGGGTCCCGTCAGCCCCAGCATTTT CASSSLGGSRQPQHF
TRBJ2-6 TRBV9 few - TGTGCCAGCAGCGTCGGGACTTCTGGGGCCAACGTCCTGACTTTC CASSVGTSGANVLTF
TRBJ2-7 TRBV10-3 - TRBD1 TGTGCCATCAGTGAGTCGGGGACAGGGCGCGAGCAGTACTTC CAISESGTGREQYF
TRBJ2-5 TRBV20-1 - TRBD2 TGCAGTGCTAGAGATCGGATAGCGGGAGGGGAGACCCAGTACTTC CSARDRIAGGETQYF
TRBJ1-1 TRBV23-1 - - TGCGCCAGCAGTCGTTCCGGACAGAGAGTGAACACTGAAGCTTTCTTT CASSRSGQRVNTEAFF
TRBJ2-5 TRBV5-6 - - TGTGCCAGCAGCTTGGTGGCAGGGAGGGAGACCCAGTACTTC CASSLVAGRETQYF
TRBJ2-3 TRBV5-1 many - TGCGCCAGCAGCCCAACCCCTCCGGGGGGCTCGGGCACAGATACGCAGTATTTT CASSPTPPGGSGTDTQYF
TRBJ1-1 TRBV12-3/TRBV12-4 few - TGTGCCAGCAGTGTCACCCCGAACACTGAAGCTTTCTTT CASSVTPNTEAFF
TRBJ1-1 TRBV5-1 few - TGCGCCAGCAGCTTGGGGTCCGGGACACTAATGAACACTGAAGCTTTCTTT CASSLGSGTLMNTEAFF
TRBJ2-1 TRBV4-3 few TRBD2 TGCGCCAGCAGCCAACCTAGCGGGAGGGCCAATGAGCAGTTCTTC CASSQPSGRANEQFF
TRBJ1-4 TRBV25-1 - - TGTGCCAGCAGGACCGGTTATGAAAAACTGTTTTTT CASRTGYEKLFF
TRBJ1-2 TRBV3-1 few TRBD1 TGTGCCAGCAGCCAAGATGTGGGACAGCTTTATGGCTACACCTTC CASSQDVGQLYGYTF
TRBJ2-7 TRBV12-3/TRBV12-4 - TRBD2 TGTGCCAGCACCGGGACTAGCGGACCCTACGAGCAGTACTTC CASTGTSGPYEQYF
TRBJ2-1 TRBV24-1 - TRBD1 TGTGCCACCAGTGATACAATTGACAGGGGCTCCTACAATGAGCAGTTCTTC CATSDTIDRGSYNEQFF
TRBJ1-1 TRBV12-3/TRBV12-4 - - TGTGCCAGCACCCCTTTCGGGAGTCAGAACACTGAAGCTTTCTTT CASTPFGSQNTEAFF
TRBJ2-7 TRBV9 few - TGTGCCAGCAGCGTAGGTTCGACGCCTGCCTCCTACGAGCAGTACTTC CASSVGSTPASYEQYF
TRBJ2-7 TRBV6-1 many - TGTGCCAGCAGACCAGTGGCCCACGAGCAGTACTTC CASRPVAHEQYF
TRBJ2-3 TRBV7-6 few - TGTGCCAGCAGCTTAAGTGGTTCCTGGGGGGGCACAGATACGCAGTATTTT CASSLSGSWGGTDTQYF
TRBJ2-3 TRBV7-2 - - TGTGCCAGCAGCTCGGGGCTAACTCCGGGGCAGTATTTT CASSSGLTPGQYF
TRBJ2-2 TRBV15 - - TGTGCCACCAGCAGGGATGACAGATCCACCGGGGAGCTGTTTTTT CATSRDDRSTGELFF
TRBJ2-6 TRBV5-1 few - TGCGCCAGCAGCTTGGTGGCAGGGCAGGCCAACGTCCTGACTTTC CASSLVAGQANVLTF
TRBJ1-6 TRBV3-1 many - TGTGCCAGCAGCCAAGAAAATGGGGCACTACGGAATTCACCCCTCCACTTT CASSQENGALRNSPLHF
TRBJ2-7 TRBV5-4 few TRBD1 TGTGCCAGCAGCTACGGGACAGGGGGTTACTCCGAGCAGTACTTC CASSYGTGGYSEQYF
TRBJ2-1 TRBV29-1 few - TGCAGCGTTGAGCGGGACAGCTCTTACAATGAGCAGTTCTTC CSVERDSSYNEQFF
TRBJ2-7 TRBV4-1 few TRBD1 TGCGCCAGCAGCCCTCTTGTCTTTTCAGGGGGCGCGGGGGAGCAGTACTTC CASSPLVFSGGAGEQYF
TRBJ2-2 TRBV27 - TRBD2 TGTGCCAGCAGGCCCCGTAGCGGGAGTATCACCGGGGAGCTGTTTTTT CASRPRSGSITGELFF
TRBJ2-4 TRBV7-9 - TRBD1 TGTGCCAGCAGCTACCGACCACTGGGACAGGGGGCATCGAAAAACATTCAGTACTTC CASSYRPLGQGASKNIQYF